Below, 10 T cell receptor beta chains from the same sample are listed, as sequenced in a study of Graves' ophthalmopathy and Graves' hyperthyroidism. The study amplified TCR beta CDR3 regions using RNA transcripts. Second-round multiplex PCR came after first-round RT-PCR with HTBI primers. MiXCR, run by TCRdb on the multiplex PCR reads, gives a single entry per CDR3 protein. The top ten clones hold roughly 5.2% of a sample with 150,000 or so distinct CDR3 sequences, 30% to 45% of them seen once. The specimen sequenced was peripheral blood. The receptors were gathered from a woman in her thirties or forties with Graves' ophthalmopathy.

The sample holds one count of this clonotype. The chain employs TRBV20-1 and TRBJ2-2, with 9 bases matching TRBD1. Trimming removed 0 bases from V and 4 bases from J; junction bases left unmatched: 12. This CDR3 has 18 amino acids. Germline V gene data show CDR1 as DFQATT and CDR2 as SNEGSKA (reference sequence). The CDR3 nucleotides read TGCAGTGCTAGAGATGGTCATAGGACAGGGGCGGGCACCGGGGAGCTGTTTTTT. Translation gives CSARDGHRTGAGTGELFF.

The chain joins TRBV27 to TRBJ1-5, with unresolved D. The ends were cut back, 5 bases at V and 5 bases at J, with 13 bases in the middle. Germline CDR1 reads MNHEY; CDR2 reads SMNVEV (reference sequence). This CDR3 comprises 14 residues. This chain's CDR3 is CASSPRTDYQPQHF. As DNA, the CDR3 is TGTGCCAGCAGTCCACGGACGGATTATCAGCCCCAGCATTTT.

This chain connects TRBV2 to TRBJ2-5, with 15 nucleotides matching TRBD2. CDR3 size: 17 residues. Per the germline V gene, CDR1 is SNHLY and CDR2 is FYNNEI. V lost 6 bases and J lost 5; bases outside the gene matches: 10. CDR3 coding DNA: TGTGCCAGCAGCCCCGCCGGGACTAGCGGGGGGACGGAGACCCAGTACTTC. Protein: CASSPAGTSGGTETQYF.

By share, this clonotype counts as medium-sized. The V gene is TRBV7-8, the J gene TRBJ1-2; D possibly corresponds to TRBD1 (5 bases). Germline assignment: CDR1 SGHVS and CDR2 FQNEAQ. The length of the CDR3 is 16 residues. The ends were cut back, 4 bases at V and 6 bases at J, with 21 bases in the middle. Here the CDR3 DNA reads TGTGCCAGCAGCTCTGCCTTTGGAGGGGCGGGGGATGGCTACACCTTC. Amino acids: CASSSAFGGAGDGYTF.

This clonotype was observed many times. V gene TRBV28 combines with J gene TRBJ2-5; D not certain. Per germline, CDR1 MDHEN and CDR2 SYDVKM. V gave up 2 bases and J gave up 5 bases, with 6 bases separating them. The CDR3 extends over 12 amino acids. CDR3 amino acids: CASSLNGETQYF. CDR3 in DNA: TGTGCCAGCAGTTTAAATGGGGAGACCCAGTACTTC.

This rearrangement joins TRBV27 to TRBJ1-2; the match to TRBD1 covers 8 bases. The V gene's germline CDR1 is MNHEY and CDR2 SMNVEV (reference sequence). The CDR3 extends over 16 amino acids. V trimming: 4 bases; J trimming: 0 bases; junction bases outside the gene matches: 7. CDR3 nucleotides: TGTGCCAGCAGTTCCTGGGACAGGAAGACTAACTATGGCTACACCTTC. It encodes CASSSWDRKTNYGYTF.

The V and J genes are TRBV19 and TRBJ1-1; no firm D call. Germline CDR1 and CDR2: LNHDA and SQIVND (reference sequence). CDR3 length: 14 amino acids. V lost 5 bases and J 1 base, leaving 11 bases between the germline ends. CDR3 loop: CASSPSGQNTEAFF. In DNA form, the CDR3 reads TGTGCCAGTAGTCCCTCCGGCCAGAACACTGAAGCTTTCTTT.

The rearrangement links TRBV7-2 to TRBJ2-5; D may correspond to TRBD1 or TRBD2 (6 bases each). Per germline, CDR1 SGHTA and CDR2 FQGNSA. The CDR3 spans 14 residues. Trimming removed 6 bases from V and 7 bases from J, with 18 bases in between. In nucleotides, the CDR3 is TGTGCCAGCAGGCCCTCACGGGGGCTTGCGACCCAGTACTTC. Residues: CASRPSRGLATQYF. The whole variable domain, remainder taken from reference TRBV7-2 and TRBJ2-5, is GAGVSQSPSNKVTEKGKDVELRCDPISGHTALYWYRQSLGQGLEFLIYFQGNSAPDKSGLPSDRFSAERTGGSVSTLTIQRTQQEDSAVYLCASRPSRGLATQYFGPGTRLLVL.

The rearrangement joins TRBV12-5 to TRBJ1-1; D unclear. Trimming left V 6 bases short and J 11 bases short, with 16 bases between. CDR1 LGHNT and CDR2 FRNRAP come from the germline V gene. This CDR3 region has 12 residues. The CDR3 protein is CASGPSGERAFF. CDR3 nucleotide sequence: TGTGCTAGTGGACCGTCGGGAGAACGGGCTTTCTTT.

This clonotype was seen ten or more times. The chain carries TRBV9 and TRBJ1-1; D gene unclear. The CDR3 sequence is 15 residues long. The germline V gene has CDR1 SGDLS and CDR2 YYNGEE. The ends were cut back, 0 bases at V and 10 bases at J, with 19 bases in the middle. The CDR3 region is CASSVEGTGRDVAFF. Written as DNA, the CDR3 is TGTGCCAGCAGCGTAGAGGGCACGGGCCGAGATGTAGCTTTCTTT.